This T cell receptor (beta chain) emerged from a study of siplizumab effects on memory and regulatory T cells. The study assayed about 10^5 TCR templates per sample. The repertoire was sequenced with immunoSEQ multiplex PCR; TCRdb's copy has only in-frame clones and lacks some. The sample yields approximately 120,000 clones, about 92% seen once. In germline, CDR1 is GTSNPN, CDR2 SVGIG (reference sequence). The CDR3 has 14 residues. V lost 1 base, J lost 5 bases, and 12 bases lay in between. This clone was counted only a few times. This sequence was found in a human donor in good health. V usage is TRBV30 and J usage is TRBJ2-1; D is uncertain. Specimen: Tregs sorted from blood. CDR3 sequence reads: CAWSEGRKDNEQFF. CDR3 DNA sequence: TGTGCCTGGAGTGAAGGACGTAAAGACAATGAGCAGTTCTTC. Combining the CDR3 with reference TRBV30 and TRBJ2-1 gives the whole variable domain SQTIHQWPATLVQPVGSPLSLECTVEGTSNPNLYWYRQAAGRGLQLLFYSVGIGQISSEVPQNLSASRPQDRQFILSSKKLLLSDSGFYLCAWSEGRKDNEQFFGPGTRLTVL.